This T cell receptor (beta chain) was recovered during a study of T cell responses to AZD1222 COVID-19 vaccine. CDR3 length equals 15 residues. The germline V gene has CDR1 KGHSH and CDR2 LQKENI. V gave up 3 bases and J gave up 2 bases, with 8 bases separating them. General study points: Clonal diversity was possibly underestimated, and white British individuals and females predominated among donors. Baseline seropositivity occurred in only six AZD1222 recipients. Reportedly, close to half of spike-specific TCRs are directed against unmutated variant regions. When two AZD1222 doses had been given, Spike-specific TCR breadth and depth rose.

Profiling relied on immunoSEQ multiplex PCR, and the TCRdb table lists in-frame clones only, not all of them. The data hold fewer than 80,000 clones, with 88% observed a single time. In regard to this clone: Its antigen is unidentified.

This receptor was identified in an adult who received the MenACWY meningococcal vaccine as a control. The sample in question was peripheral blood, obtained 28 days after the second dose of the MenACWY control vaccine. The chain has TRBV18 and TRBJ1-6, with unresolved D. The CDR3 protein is CASSPTGTYNSPLHF. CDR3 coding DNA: TGTGCCAGCTCACCCACGGGGACCTATAATTCACCCCTCCACTTT.